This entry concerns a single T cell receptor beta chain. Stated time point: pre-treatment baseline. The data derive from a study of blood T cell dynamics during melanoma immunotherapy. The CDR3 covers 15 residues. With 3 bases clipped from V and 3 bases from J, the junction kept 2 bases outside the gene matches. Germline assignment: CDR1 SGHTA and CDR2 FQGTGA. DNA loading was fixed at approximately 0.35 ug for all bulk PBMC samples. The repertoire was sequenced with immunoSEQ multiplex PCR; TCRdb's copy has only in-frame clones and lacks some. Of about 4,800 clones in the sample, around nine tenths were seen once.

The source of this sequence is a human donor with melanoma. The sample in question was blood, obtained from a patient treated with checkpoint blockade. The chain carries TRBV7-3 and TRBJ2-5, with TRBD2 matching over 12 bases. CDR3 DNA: TGTGCCAGCAGCTTCCTAGCGGGAGGGAAAGAGACCCAGTACTTC. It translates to CASSFLAGGKETQYF.